This is a list of T cell receptor beta chains from one sample in a study of cytomegalovirus exposure and HLA in healthy donors. The repertoire was sequenced with immunoSEQ multiplex PCR; TCRdb's copy has only in-frame clones and lacks some. The table includes approximately 150,000 clones, around 90% detected once. Sequences were obtained from PBMCs. The origin of the receptors is a man between 18 and 35 years old in good health and CMV-seropositive. Both conserved end residues are part of each CDR3. D genes are given only for firm matches. Some rows have no size entry. The others give once, few or many, or a class for an expanded clone.

once,13,TRBJ1-2,TRBV14,TRBD1,TGTGCCAGCAGCTGGACAGGGGGCGGTGGCTACACCTTC,CASSWTGGGGYTF
.,14,TRBJ2-3,TRBV7-8,.,TGTGCCAGCAGCTTTCAGACTAGCACAGATACGCAGTATTTT,CASSFQTSTDTQYF
.,15,TRBJ2-5,TRBV9,TRBD1,TGTGCCAGCAGCGTAGGGGGACAGGGGACAGAGACCCAGTACTTC,CASSVGGQGTETQYF
.,19,TRBJ2-7,TRBV28,TRBD1,TGTGCCAGCAGAAGCGTATTACCGGGACAGGGCTCTTCTACCTACGAGCAGTACTTC,CASRSVLPGQGSSTYEQYF
.,13,TRBJ2-2,TRBV2,TRBD2,TGTGCCAGCAGTCCGCGGGAGTCCGGGGAGCTGTTTTTT,CASSPRESGELFF
.,17,TRBJ2-5,TRBV9,TRBD2,TGTGCCAGCAGCGACCCCGGGCTCATACGCGGGGGGGAGACCCAGTACTTC,CASSDPGLIRGGETQYF
.,13,TRBJ1-1,TRBV27,.,TGTGCCAGCAGTTTGGGGGGTCGAACTGAAGCTTTCTTT,CASSLGGRTEAFF
.,13,TRBJ1-1,TRBV15,TRBD1,TGTGCCACCACGGGACAGGGGGACGCTGAAGCTTTCTTT,CATTGQGDAEAFF
few,11,TRBJ2-7,TRBV6-9,.,TGTGCCCACAGGGGGGGGCACGAGCAGTACTTC,CAHRGGHEQYF
.,14,TRBJ1-4,TRBV5-1,.,TGCGCCAGCAGCTTGAATACAGGGAAGGAAAAACTGTTTTTT,CASSLNTGKEKLFF
.,18,TRBJ2-1,TRBV7-9,TRBD2,TGTGCCAGCAGCCAAATCGCCGGGACTAGCTCTGTGAGGAATGAGCAGTTCTTC,CASSQIAGTSSVRNEQFF
.,15,TRBJ2-1,TRBV7-9,.,TGTGCCAGCAGCTTAGTGGTTAGGACTCCCAATGAGCAGTTCTTC,CASSLVVRTPNEQFF
.,15,TRBJ2-5,TRBV5-4,.,TGTGCCAGCAGCTCACCGGGCGGGACAGTAGAGACCCAGTACTTC,CASSSPGGTVETQYF
.,13,TRBJ1-4,TRBV6-1,.,TGTGCCAGCTGCCGTCAGGCTGGTGAAAAACTGTTTTTT,CASCRQAGEKLFF
.,13,TRBJ2-7,TRBV10-3,TRBD1,TGTGCCTCCGAAGGGACAGGCTCCTACGAGCAGTACTTC,CASEGTGSYEQYF
.,15,TRBJ2-3,TRBV7-9,.,TGTGCCTCCTCGCGGGTGGGCGGGGTCACAGATACGCAGTATTTT,CASSRVGGVTDTQYF
.,15,TRBJ1-2,TRBV6-1,.,TGTGCCAGCAGTGAAGCGATTGTGTTCAGCTATGGCTACACCTTC,CASSEAIVFSYGYTF
.,13,TRBJ1-5,TRBV6-1,.,TGTGCCAGCAGTGAAGCGAGGGGGCAGCCCCAGCATTTT,CASSEARGQPQHF
.,11,TRBJ2-7,TRBV20-1,.,TGCAGTGCTCCACTAGAGTACGAGCAGTACTTC,CSAPLEYEQYF
once,15,TRBJ1-6,TRBV7-9,TRBD1,TGTGCCAGCAGCCTACAGGGGGCGAATAATTCACCCCTCCACTTT,CASSLQGANNSPLHF
.,14,TRBJ2-1,TRBV5-6,.,TGTGCCAGCAGCACCTCGAGAGGGTCCAATGAGCAGTTCTTC,CASSTSRGSNEQFF
.,11,TRBJ2-1,TRBV27,.,TGTGCCAGCAGTGATAGGGGAGAGCAGTTCTTC,CASSDRGEQFF
.,12,TRBJ1-2,TRBV11-2,.,TGTGCCAGCAGCTTAGACGGCTATGGCTACACCTTC,CASSLDGYGYTF
.,19,TRBJ1-4,TRBV6-1,TRBD1,TGTGCCAGCAGTGCCGCCGGGACAGGGGTAGGAAGGGCTAATGAAAAACTGTTTTTT,CASSAAGTGVGRANEKLFF
.,13,TRBJ2-7,TRBV18,.,TGTGCCAGCTCACTAATAGGGGGCTACGAGCAGTACTTC,CASSLIGGYEQYF
.,16,TRBJ1-1,TRBV7-8,TRBD1,TGTGCCAGCAGCCGAGGTACAGACAGGGGGAACACTGAAGCTTTCTTT,CASSRGTDRGNTEAFF
.,16,TRBJ2-3,TRBV7-8,.,TGTGCCAGCAGCCTCCACCCGTTAGGGGCCACAGATACGCAGTATTTT,CASSLHPLGATDTQYF
.,14,TRBJ2-2,TRBV5-1,.,TGCGCCAGCAGCTTGGCCAAAATCACCGGGGAGCTGTTTTTT,CASSLAKITGELFF
.,15,TRBJ2-3,TRBV7-6,.,TGTGCCAGCAGCTTAAACTGGGGGGGCACAGATACGCAGTATTTT,CASSLNWGGTDTQYF
.,14,TRBJ2-7,TRBV5-6,TRBD1,TGTGCCAGCAGACGGACAGGACGCTCCTACGAGCAGTACTTC,CASRRTGRSYEQYF
.,13,TRBJ1-2,TRBV14,TRBD1,TGTGCCAGCAGCCGCGGGACAGTCTATGGCTACACCTTC,CASSRGTVYGYTF